Each of the 8 T cell receptor beta chains below was sequenced from the same sample in a study of blood T cell repertoires in COVID-19. Some clones are missing from TCRdb's copy, which holds only in-frame ones; the method was immunoSEQ multiplex PCR. The profile shows about 240,000 clones, roughly 80% of them singletons. Sequenced: peripheral blood. Source of these receptors: a woman between 18 and 30 years old with acute or convalescent COVID-19.

This sequence joins TRBV14 and TRBJ2-7; D remains unclear. CDR3 length: 13 amino acids. CDR1 is SGHDN, CDR2 FVKESK, per germline. Trimming pared 0 bases from V and 2 bases from J, leaving 5 bases between. The CDR3 is CASSQDPTYEQYF. Written as DNA, the CDR3 is TGTGCCAGCAGCCAAGATCCCACCTACGAGCAGTACTTC.

This chain connects TRBV30 to TRBJ1-2; D remains ambiguous. Trimming pared 3 bases from V and 0 bases from J, leaving 11 bases between. The CDR3 loop spans 14 amino acids. Germline values: CDR1 GTSNPN, CDR2 SVGIG (reference sequence). CDR3 protein: CAWSRTVANYGYTF. The DNA for the CDR3 is TGTGCCTGGAGCCGAACAGTCGCTAACTATGGCTACACCTTC.

The rearrangement joins TRBV14 to TRBJ1-2; 7 nucleotides line up with TRBD1. The germline CDR1 and CDR2 sequences are SGHDN and FVKESK. The trim removed 0 bases at V and 7 bases at J, leaving 5 bases unmatched. This CDR3 contains 14 residues. CDR3 sequence (DNA): TGTGCCAGCAGCCAAGAGGGAACAGGGGTTGGCTACACCTTC. This encodes CASSQEGTGVGYTF.

The chain combines TRBV9 with TRBJ2-7; D might be TRBD1 (5 bases). From germline, CDR1 is SGDLS and CDR2 YYNGEE. The CDR3 runs 16 residues. The ends were cut back, 4 bases at V and 0 bases at J, with 17 bases in the middle. CDR3 in DNA: TGTGCCAGCAGCCCCCCCCAGGGTCTCGGCTCCTACGAGCAGTACTTC. Its protein is CASSPPQGLGSYEQYF.

The gene calls are TRBV7-2 and TRBJ2-1; D remains ambiguous. With 1 base removed from V and 0 bases from J, the gap between germline ends came to 7 bases. The germline V gene has CDR1 SGHTA and CDR2 FQGNSA. The CDR3 spans 15 residues. The CDR3 sequence: CASSLVTSSYNEQFF. CDR3 DNA sequence: TGTGCCAGCAGCTTAGTAACCAGCTCCTACAATGAGCAGTTCTTC.

In its sample, this clone was seen many times. This sequence joins TRBV6-5 and TRBJ2-4; no clear D gene. This CDR3 is built from 13 residues. Germline CDR1 is MNHEY and CDR2 is SVGAGI. V was shortened by 6 bases and J by 0 bases, with 6 bases between the two germline ends. In nucleotides, the CDR3 is TGTGCCAGCAGCATACTAGCCAAAAACATTCAGTACTTC. Protein: CASSILAKNIQYF.

The chain uses TRBV28 and TRBJ2-1; 10 bases line up with TRBD1. CDR3 length equals 19 residues. V was pared by 2 bases and J by 4 bases, with 14 bases of the junction left unmatched. CDR1 MDHEN and CDR2 SYDVKM come from the germline V gene. The CDR3 nucleotides read TGTGCCAGCAGTTTAGGGCCCCCCTTTGGGACAGGGGCGTACAATGAGCAGTTCTTC. It translates to CASSLGPPFGTGAYNEQFF.

The chain links TRBV6-5 to TRBJ2-3, with a weak D call TRBD2 (5 bases). Germline-derived CDR1 and CDR2 are MNHEY and SVGAGI. V lost 4 bases to trimming and J lost 2 bases, with 16 bases between them. The length of the CDR3 is 16 residues. This chain's CDR3 is CASSWSRTGFTDTQYF. CDR3 coding DNA: TGTGCCAGCAGTTGGTCTCGTACGGGATTCACAGATACGCAGTATTTT.